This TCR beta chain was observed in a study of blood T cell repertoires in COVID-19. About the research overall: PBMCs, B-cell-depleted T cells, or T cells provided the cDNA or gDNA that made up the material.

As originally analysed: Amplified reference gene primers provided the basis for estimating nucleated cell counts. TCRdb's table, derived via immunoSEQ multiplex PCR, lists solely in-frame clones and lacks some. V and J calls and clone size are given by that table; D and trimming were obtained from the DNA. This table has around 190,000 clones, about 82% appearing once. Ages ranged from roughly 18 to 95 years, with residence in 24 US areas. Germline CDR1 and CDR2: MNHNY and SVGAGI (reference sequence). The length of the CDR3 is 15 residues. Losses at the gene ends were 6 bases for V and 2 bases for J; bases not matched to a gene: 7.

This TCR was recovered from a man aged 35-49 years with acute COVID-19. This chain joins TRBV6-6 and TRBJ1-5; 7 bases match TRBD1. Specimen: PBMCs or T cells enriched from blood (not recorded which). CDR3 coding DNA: TGTGCCAGCAGAAGCAGGGGGGATGGCAATCAGCCCCAGCATTTT. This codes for CASRSRGDGNQPQHF.